This T cell receptor beta chain was captured by sequencing in a study of tumor-infiltrating lymphocytes in primary liver carcinoma. Across the whole study: Tumors measured roughly 4 to 11 cm and were stage T1-T3 N0M0. Roughly 3.5 to 8 million productive TCRbeta reads came from each sample, comparable across tissue types.

Study-wide points: Significantly greater top-250-clone fractions characterized tumors relative to blood (p = 0.039).

The investigators made TCR beta cDNA from roughly 460 ng total RNA, using a constant-region primer. Generation of the TCR beta libraries relied on three nested multiplex PCR rounds using slightly modified ARM-PCR. In the first two PCR rounds, TRBV1-TRBV30 forward primers were paired with a C-beta reverse primer, and each round lasted about 10 cycles. A single record per CDR3 protein comes from TCRdb applying MiXCR to the multiplex PCR reads. In the table there are 300,000 to 350,000 distinct CDR3 sequences, roughly 61% of which are singletons. The CDR3 length is 14 residues. V shed 8 bases and J 5 bases; nucleotides not matched to a gene: 11. Germline CDR1 SGHNT, CDR2 YYREEE (reference sequence). With respect to this clonotype: Its antigen is unknown.

In addition to blood RNA drawn from unsorted whole blood, germline DNA was extracted. Sequencing used peripheral blood. The chain carries TRBV5-4 and TRBJ2-5; 8 positions match TRBD1. This TCR came from a man aged 35-49 years with primary liver carcinoma and hepatitis B virus infection. The CDR3 DNA sequence: TGTGCCAGGAGCCGACAGACAGGGGAGGAGACCCAGTACTTC. This codes for CARSRQTGEETQYF. Combining the CDR3 with reference TRBV5-4 and TRBJ2-5 gives the whole variable domain ETGVTQSPTHLIKTRGQQVTLRCSSQSGHNTVSWYQQALGQGPQFIFQYYREEENGRGNFPPRFSGLQFPNYSSELNVNALELDDSALYLCARSRQTGEETQYFGPGTRLLVL.